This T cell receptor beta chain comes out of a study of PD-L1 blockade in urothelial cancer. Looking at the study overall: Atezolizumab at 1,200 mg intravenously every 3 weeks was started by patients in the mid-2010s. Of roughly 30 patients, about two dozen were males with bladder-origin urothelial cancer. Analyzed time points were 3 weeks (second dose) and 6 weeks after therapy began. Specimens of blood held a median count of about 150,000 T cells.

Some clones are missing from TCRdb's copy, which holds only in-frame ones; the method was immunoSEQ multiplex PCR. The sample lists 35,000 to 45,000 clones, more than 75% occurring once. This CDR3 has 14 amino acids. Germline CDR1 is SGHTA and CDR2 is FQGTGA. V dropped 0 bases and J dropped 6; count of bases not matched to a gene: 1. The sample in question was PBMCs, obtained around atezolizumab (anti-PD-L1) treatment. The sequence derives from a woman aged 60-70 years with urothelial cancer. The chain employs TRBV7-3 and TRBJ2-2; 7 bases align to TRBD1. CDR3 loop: CASSLTGGPGELFF. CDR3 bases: TGTGCCAGCAGCTTAACAGGGGGCCCCGGGGAGCTGTTTTTT. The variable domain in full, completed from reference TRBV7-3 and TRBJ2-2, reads GAGVSQTPSNKVTEKGKYVELRCDPISGHTALYWYRQSLGQGPEFLIYFQGTGAADDSGLPNDRFFAVRPEGSVSTLKIQRTERGDSAVYLCASSLTGGPGELFFGEGSRLTVL.